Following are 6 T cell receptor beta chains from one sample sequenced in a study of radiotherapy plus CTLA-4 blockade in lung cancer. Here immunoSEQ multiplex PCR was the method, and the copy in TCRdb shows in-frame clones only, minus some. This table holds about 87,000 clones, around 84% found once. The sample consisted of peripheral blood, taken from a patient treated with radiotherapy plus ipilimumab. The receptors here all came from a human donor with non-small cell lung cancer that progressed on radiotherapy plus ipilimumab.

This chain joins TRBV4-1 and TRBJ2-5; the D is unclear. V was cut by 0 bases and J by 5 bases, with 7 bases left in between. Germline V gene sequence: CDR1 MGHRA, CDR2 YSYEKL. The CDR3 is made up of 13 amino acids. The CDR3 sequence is CASSQEWTETQYF. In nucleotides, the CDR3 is TGCGCCAGCAGCCAAGAGTGGACCGAGACCCAGTACTTC.

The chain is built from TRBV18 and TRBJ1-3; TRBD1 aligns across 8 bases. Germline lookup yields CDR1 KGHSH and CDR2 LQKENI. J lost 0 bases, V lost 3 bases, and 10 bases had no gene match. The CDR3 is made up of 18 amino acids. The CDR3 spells CASSPTKGDRNSGNTIYF. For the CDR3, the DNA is TGTGCCAGCTCACCGACCAAGGGGGACAGGAACTCTGGAAACACCATATATTTT.

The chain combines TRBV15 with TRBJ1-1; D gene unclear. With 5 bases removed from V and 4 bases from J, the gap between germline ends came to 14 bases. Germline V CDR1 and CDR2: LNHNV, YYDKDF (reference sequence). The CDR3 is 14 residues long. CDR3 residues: CATSSRLFGTEAFF. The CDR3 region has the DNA TGTGCCACCAGCTCTCGGCTGTTTGGCACTGAAGCTTTCTTT.

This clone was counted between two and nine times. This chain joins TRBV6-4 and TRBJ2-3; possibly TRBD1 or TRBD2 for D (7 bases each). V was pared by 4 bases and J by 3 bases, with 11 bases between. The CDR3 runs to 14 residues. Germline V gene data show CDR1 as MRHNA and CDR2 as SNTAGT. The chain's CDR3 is CASSAGGATDTQYF. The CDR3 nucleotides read TGTGCCAGCAGTGCAGGGGGGGCTACAGATACGCAGTATTTT.

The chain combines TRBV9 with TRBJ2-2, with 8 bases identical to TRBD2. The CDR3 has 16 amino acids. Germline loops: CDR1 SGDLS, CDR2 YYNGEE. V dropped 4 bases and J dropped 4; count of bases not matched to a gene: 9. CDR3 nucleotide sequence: TGTGCCAGCAGCACCCATAGCGGGGTCGGCACCGGGGAGCTGTTTTTT. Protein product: CASSTHSGVGTGELFF.

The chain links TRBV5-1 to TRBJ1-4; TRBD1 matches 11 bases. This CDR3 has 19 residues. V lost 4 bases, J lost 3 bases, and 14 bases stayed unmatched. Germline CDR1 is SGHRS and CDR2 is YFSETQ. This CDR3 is CASSPTSGQGAFSNEKLFF. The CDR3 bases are TGCGCCAGCAGCCCGACTTCCGGACAGGGGGCGTTTTCTAATGAAAAACTGTTTTTT. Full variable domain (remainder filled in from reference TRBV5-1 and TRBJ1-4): KAGVTQTPRYLIKTRGQQVTLSCSPISGHRSVSWYQQTPGQGLQFLFEYFSETQRNKGNFPGRFSGRQFSNSRSEMNVSTLELGDSALYLCASSPTSGQGAFSNEKLFFGSGTQLSVL.